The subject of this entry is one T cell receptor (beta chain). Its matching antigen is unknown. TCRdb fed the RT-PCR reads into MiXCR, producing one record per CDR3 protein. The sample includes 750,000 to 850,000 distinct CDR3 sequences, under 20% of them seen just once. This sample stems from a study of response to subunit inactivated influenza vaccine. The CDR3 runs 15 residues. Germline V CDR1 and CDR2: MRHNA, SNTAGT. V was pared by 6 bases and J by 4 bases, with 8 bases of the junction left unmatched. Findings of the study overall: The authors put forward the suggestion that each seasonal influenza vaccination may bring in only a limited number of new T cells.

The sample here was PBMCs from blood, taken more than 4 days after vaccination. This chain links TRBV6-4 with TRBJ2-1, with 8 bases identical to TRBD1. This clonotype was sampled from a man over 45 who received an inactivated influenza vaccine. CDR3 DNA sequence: TGTGCCAGCAGCCGCGAGGACAGGGCTTACAATGAGCAGTTCTTC. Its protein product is CASSREDRAYNEQFF.